The clone carrying this TCR beta chain appeared many times. Antigen unknown. The data are from a study of T cell repertoires in cytomegalovirus infection. Study-wide results and caveats: Adding up the frequency of public TCR beta families identified people who carried CMV plus the relevant HLA.

The CDR3 spans 16 residues. V was trimmed by 1 base and J by 9 bases, leaving 21 bases between them. Germline V gene lookup returns CDR1 MGHRA and CDR2 YSYEKL. TCRdb passed the reads through MiXCR, listing each CDR3 protein once. The sample includes tens of thousands of distinct CDR3 sequences, around 20% of them seen just once. This clonotype was obtained from a human donor in good health (CMV status not recorded). Some clones in this sample may be carry-over from other donors' samples. Specimen: CD8+ T cells from cultured PBMCs, collected from culture after CMV antigen stimulation. This rearrangement joins TRBV4-1 to TRBJ2-5, with D perhaps TRBD2 (6 bases). The CDR3 nucleotides are TGCGCCAGCAGCCAAGGGACAACGGGGGATCGGGATTCCCAGTACTTC. It codes for CASSQGTTGDRDSQYF.